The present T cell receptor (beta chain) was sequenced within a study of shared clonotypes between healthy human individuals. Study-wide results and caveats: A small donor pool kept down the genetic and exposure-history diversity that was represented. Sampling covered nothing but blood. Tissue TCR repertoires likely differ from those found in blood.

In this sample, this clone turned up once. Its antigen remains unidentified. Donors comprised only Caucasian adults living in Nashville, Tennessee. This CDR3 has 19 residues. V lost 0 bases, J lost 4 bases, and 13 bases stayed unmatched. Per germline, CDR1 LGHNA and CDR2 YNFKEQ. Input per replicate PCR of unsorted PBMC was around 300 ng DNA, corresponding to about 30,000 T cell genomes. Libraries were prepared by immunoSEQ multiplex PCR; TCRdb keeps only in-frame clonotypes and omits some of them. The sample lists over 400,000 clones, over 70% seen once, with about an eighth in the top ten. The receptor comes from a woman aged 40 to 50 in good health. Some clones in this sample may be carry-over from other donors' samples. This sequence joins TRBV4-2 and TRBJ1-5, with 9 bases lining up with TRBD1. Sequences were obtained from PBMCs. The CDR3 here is CASSQDRRGFGTGNQPQHF. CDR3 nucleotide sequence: TGTGCCAGCAGCCAAGATAGGAGAGGGTTCGGGACAGGGAATCAGCCCCAGCATTTT.